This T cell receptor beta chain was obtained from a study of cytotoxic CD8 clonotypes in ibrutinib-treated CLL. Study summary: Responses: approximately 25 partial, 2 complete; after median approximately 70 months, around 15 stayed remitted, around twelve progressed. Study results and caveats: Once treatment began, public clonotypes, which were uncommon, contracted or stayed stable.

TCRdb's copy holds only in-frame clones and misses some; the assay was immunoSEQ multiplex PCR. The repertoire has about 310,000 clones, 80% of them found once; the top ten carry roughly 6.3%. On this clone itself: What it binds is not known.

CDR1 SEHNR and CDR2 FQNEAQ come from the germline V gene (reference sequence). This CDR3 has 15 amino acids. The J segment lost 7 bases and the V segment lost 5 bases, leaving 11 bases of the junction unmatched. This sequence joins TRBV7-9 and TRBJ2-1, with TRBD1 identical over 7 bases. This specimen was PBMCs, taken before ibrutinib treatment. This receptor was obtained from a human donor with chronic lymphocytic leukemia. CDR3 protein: CASSLRQGGENEQFF. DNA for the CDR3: TGTGCCAGCAGCCTACGACAGGGTGGTGAGAATGAGCAGTTCTTC.